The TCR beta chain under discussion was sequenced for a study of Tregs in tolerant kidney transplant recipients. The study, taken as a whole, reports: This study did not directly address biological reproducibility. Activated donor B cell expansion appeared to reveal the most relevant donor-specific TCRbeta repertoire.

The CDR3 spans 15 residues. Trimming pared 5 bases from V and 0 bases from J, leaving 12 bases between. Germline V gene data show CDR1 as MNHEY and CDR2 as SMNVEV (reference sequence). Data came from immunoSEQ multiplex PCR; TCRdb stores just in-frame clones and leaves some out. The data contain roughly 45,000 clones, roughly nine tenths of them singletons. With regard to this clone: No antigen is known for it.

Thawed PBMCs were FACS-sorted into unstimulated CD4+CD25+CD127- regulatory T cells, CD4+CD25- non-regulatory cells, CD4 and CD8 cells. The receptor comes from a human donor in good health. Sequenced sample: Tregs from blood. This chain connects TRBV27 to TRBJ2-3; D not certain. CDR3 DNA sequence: TGTGCCAGCAGTAAACTAACAGTAAGCACAGATACGCAGTATTTT. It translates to CASSKLTVSTDTQYF.